Sequencing of this T cell receptor beta chain was carried out in a study of identifying expanded T cells in peripheral blood. Study results and caveats: Over approximately two and four weeks, about 15 and 19 clones changed, versus approximately 1.1 between replicates. Across healthy donors, higher total template counts meant significantly greater two-week count variance.

In germline, CDR1 is SEHNR, CDR2 FQNEAQ (reference sequence). Trimming took 8 bases from V and 0 from J; bases not matched to a gene: 6. The CDR3 consists of 15 residues. No infections or other immune events were documented during collection. Repertoires were generated with immunoSEQ multiplex PCR, while TCRdb's copy carries only in-frame clones and drops some. The repertoire holds 90,000 to 120,000 clones, with about 89% as singletons. Turning to this clone: Its antigen is unknown.

Sequencing used blood. The chain recombines TRBV7-9 with TRBJ2-1, with 8 bases that match TRBD2. The receptor was isolated from a person aged 18-70 years in good health. CDR3 sequence reads: CASPSGGSSYNEQFF. CDR3 coding DNA: TGTGCCAGCCCCTCGGGGGGGAGCTCCTACAATGAGCAGTTCTTC.